A selection of T cell receptor beta chains follows, all from one sample in a study of blood T cell repertoires in COVID-19. Data came from immunoSEQ multiplex PCR; TCRdb stores just in-frame clones and leaves some out. Among over 60,000 clones listed, around nine tenths were seen once. Sequencing was performed on peripheral blood. The origin of the receptors is a human donor in a cohort sampled during active COVID-19. The CDR3 runs from the conserved cysteine through the conserved F or W. D genes are given only for firm matches. Only some rows state a clone size, as once, few, many or a class for expanded clones.

V	D	size	J	DNA	CDR3
TRBV28	TRBD2	few	TRBJ2-7	TGTGCCAGCAGTTTATCTGGGAGCGGGAGGTCCTACGAGCAGTACTTC	CASSLSGSGRSYEQYF
TRBV2	-	-	TRBJ1-5	TGTGCCAGCAGTGGTCGGGGTCAGCCCCAGCATTTT	CASSGRGQPQHF
TRBV4-1	TRBD1	few	TRBJ2-1	TGCGCCAGCACCCGGGACAGGGGATCGGTCAATGAGCAGTTCTTC	CASTRDRGSVNEQFF
TRBV2	-	-	TRBJ2-6	TGTGCCAGCAGTGCTGCGGGACCTCAGGGGGCCAACGTCCTGACTTTC	CASSAAGPQGANVLTF
TRBV2	-	-	TRBJ1-1	TGTGCCAGCGCGGCAACAAGAATGAACACTGAAGCTTTCTTT	CASAATRMNTEAFF
TRBV28	TRBD2	-	TRBJ2-2	TGTGCCAGCAGTTTGAGCGGGGGGACCGGGGAGCTGTTTTTT	CASSLSGGTGELFF
TRBV29-1	TRBD2	-	TRBJ2-3	TGCAGCGCCCGGGGTAGCGGGAGACAAGGAACGCAGTATTTT	CSARGSGRQGTQYF
TRBV4-1	-	-	TRBJ2-1	TGCGCCAGCAGCCGCCCGGCGGGTGAGCAGTTCTTC	CASSRPAGEQFF
TRBV9	-	-	TRBJ2-7	TGTGCCAGCAGCGTAGGCGGCCGTTCCTACGAGCAGTACTTC	CASSVGGRSYEQYF
TRBV29-1	TRBD2	once	TRBJ2-3	TGCAGCGTTACTAGCGGGAGGCCCATTCTCACAGATACGCAGTATTTT	CSVTSGRPILTDTQYF
TRBV9	TRBD2	-	TRBJ2-5	TGTGCCAGCAGCCCCGCCCTAGCGGGTGCTCTCCAAGAGACCCAGTACTTC	CASSPALAGALQETQYF
TRBV3-1/TRBV3-2	TRBD2	-	TRBJ2-7	TGTGCCAGCAGCCTCACTAGCGGGGGGGCCTACGAGCAGTACTTC	CASSLTSGGAYEQYF
TRBV10-3	-	-	TRBJ2-7	TGTGCCATCAGTGGGGGCGGGACTTACGAGCAGTACTTC	CAISGGGTYEQYF
TRBV11-2	TRBD2	few	TRBJ2-7	TGTGCCAGCAGCCCATCTTGGGGGGGGGATTCGCCCTACGAGCAGTACTTC	CASSPSWGGDSPYEQYF
TRBV6-5	-	few	TRBJ1-1	TGTGCCAGTGCGGCCAGGGACACCACCAACACTGAAGCTTTCTTT	CASAARDTTNTEAFF
TRBV18	TRBD1	-	TRBJ2-1	TGTGCCAGCCACGAGACAGGGTTTGTCAATGAGCAGTTCTTC	CASHETGFVNEQFF
TRBV24-1	-	-	TRBJ1-5	TGTGCCACCAGTGATTTGCAGGCGAGAAGCAATCAGCCCCAGCATTTT	CATSDLQARSNQPQHF
TRBV6-6	-	-	TRBJ2-1	TGTGCCAGCAGTTACGGACTCCACAATGAGCAGTTCTTC	CASSYGLHNEQFF
TRBV6-5	-	few	TRBJ1-3	TGTGCCAGCAGTCATAACCGGGACACCCGGAACACCATATATTTT	CASSHNRDTRNTIYF
TRBV7-3	TRBD1	-	TRBJ2-1	TGTGCCAGCAGCTCCGGACAGGGGTCCTACAATGAGCAGTTCTTC	CASSSGQGSYNEQFF
TRBV12-3/TRBV12-4	TRBD2	-	TRBJ2-7	TGTGCCAGCAGTTTAAACGAGCGGGATCAGTACTTC	CASSLNERDQYF
TRBV20-1	-	-	TRBJ1-2	TGCAGCCCTCCAAGGGGGAATGGCTACACCTTC	CSPPRGNGYTF
TRBV27	-	-	TRBJ2-4	TGTGCCAGCAGAGACGAAAAAGGGGTAGCCAAAAACATTCAGTACTTC	CASRDEKGVAKNIQYF
TRBV3-1/TRBV3-2	TRBD2	-	TRBJ2-5	TGTGCCAGCAGCCAAGCCGGGGGGGAGACCCAGTACTTC	CASSQAGGETQYF
TRBV11-3	-	-	TRBJ1-1	TGTGCCAGCAGCGAGGAAGTGAACACTGAAGCTTTCTTT	CASSEEVNTEAFF